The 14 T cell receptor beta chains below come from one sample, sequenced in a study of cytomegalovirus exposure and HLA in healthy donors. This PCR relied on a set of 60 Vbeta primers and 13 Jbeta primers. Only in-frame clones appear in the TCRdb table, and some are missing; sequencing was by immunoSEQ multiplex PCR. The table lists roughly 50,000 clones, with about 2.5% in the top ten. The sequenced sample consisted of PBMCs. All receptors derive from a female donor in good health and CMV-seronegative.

CDR3 in DNA: TGCGCCAGCACCCCCACAGGGGCCCGGAACACTGAAGCTTTCTTT. Translated: CASTPTGARNTEAFF. The J gene is TRBJ1-1, the V gene TRBV5-1, with 7 bases identical to TRBD1. The CDR3 extends over 15 amino acids. With 6 bases clipped from V and 1 base from J, the junction kept 9 bases outside the gene matches. Germline CDR1 is SGHRS and CDR2 is YFSETQ.

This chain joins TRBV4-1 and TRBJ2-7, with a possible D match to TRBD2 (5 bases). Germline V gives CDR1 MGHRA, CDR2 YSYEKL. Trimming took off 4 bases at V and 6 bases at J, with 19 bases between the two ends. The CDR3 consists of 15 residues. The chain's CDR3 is CASSPTEASSSEQYF. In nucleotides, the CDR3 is TGCGCCAGCAGCCCAACGGAGGCATCCTCAAGCGAGCAGTACTTC.

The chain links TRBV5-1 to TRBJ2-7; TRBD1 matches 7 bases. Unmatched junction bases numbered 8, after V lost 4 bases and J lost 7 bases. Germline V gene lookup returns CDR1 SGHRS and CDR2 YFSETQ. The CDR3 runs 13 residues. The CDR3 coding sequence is TGCGCCAGCAGCCTCGACAGGGCGTGGGAGCAGTACTTC. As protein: CASSLDRAWEQYF.

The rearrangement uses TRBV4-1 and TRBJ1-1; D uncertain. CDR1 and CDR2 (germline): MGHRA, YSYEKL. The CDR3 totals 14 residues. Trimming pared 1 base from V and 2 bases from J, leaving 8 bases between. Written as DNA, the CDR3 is TGCGCCAGCAGCCAAGGCAATCTAAACACTGAAGCTTTCTTT. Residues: CASSQGNLNTEAFF.

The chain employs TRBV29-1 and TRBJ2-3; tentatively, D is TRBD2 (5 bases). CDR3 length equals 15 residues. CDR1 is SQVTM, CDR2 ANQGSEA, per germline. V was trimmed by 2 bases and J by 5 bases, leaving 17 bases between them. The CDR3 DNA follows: TGCAGCGTTGAAAAGACCTTCCGAGAGGGAGATACGCAGTATTTT. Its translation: CSVEKTFREGDTQYF.

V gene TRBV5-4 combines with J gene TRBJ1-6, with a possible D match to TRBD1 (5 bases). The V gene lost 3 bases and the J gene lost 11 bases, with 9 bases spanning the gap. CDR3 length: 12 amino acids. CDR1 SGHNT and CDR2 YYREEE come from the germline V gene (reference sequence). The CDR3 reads CASSSDSAPLHF. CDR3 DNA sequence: TGTGCCAGCAGCTCAGACAGTGCACCCCTCCACTTT.

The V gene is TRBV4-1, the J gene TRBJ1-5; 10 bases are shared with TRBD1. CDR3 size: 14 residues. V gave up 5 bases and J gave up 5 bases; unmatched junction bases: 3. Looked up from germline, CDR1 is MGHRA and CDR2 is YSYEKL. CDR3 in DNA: TGCGCCAGCAGCTTGACAGGGGGCGATCAGCCCCAGCATTTT. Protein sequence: CASSLTGGDQPQHF.

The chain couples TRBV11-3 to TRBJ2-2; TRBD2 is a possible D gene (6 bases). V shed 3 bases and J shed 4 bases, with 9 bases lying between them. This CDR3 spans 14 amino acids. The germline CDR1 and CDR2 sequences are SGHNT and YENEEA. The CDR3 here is CASSFRERTGELFF. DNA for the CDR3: TGTGCCAGCAGCTTTCGGGAGCGCACCGGGGAGCTGTTTTTT.

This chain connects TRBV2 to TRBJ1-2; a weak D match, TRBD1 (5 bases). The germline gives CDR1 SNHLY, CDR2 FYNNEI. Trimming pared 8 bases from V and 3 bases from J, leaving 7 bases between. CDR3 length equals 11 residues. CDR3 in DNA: TGTGCCAGCGACAGCGACTATGGCTACACCTTC. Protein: CASDSDYGYTF.

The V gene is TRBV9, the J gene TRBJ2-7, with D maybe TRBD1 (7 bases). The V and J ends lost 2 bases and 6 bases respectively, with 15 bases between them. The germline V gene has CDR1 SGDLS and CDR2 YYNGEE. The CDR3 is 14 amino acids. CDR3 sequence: CASSVGGQRVEQYF. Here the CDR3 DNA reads TGTGCCAGCAGCGTGGGGGGACAGAGGGTCGAGCAGTACTTC.

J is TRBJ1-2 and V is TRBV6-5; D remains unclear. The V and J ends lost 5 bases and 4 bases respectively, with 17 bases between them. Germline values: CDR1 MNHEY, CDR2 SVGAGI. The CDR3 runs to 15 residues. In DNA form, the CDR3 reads TGTGCCAGCAGTCCCGAGTACCGAAGAGGCTATGGCTACACCTTC. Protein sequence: CASSPEYRRGYGYTF.

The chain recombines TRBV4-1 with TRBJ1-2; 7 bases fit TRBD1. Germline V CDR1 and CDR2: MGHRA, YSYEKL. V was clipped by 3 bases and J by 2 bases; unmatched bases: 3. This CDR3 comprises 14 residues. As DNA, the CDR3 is TGCGCCAGCAGCCAGGGACAGACAAACTATGGCTACACCTTC. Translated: CASSQGQTNYGYTF.

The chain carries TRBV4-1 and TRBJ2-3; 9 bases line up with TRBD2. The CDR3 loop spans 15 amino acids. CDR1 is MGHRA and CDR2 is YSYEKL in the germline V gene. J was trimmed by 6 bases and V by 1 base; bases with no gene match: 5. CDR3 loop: CASSQGAGGRDTQYF. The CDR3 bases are TGCGCCAGCAGCCAAGGAGCGGGAGGCAGGGATACGCAGTATTTT.

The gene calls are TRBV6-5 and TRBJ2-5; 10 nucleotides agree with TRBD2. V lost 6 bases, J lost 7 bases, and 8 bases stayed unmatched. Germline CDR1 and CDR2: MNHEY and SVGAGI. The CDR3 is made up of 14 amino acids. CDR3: CASSRASGSGTQYF. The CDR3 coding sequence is TGTGCCAGCAGCCGTGCTAGCGGGAGTGGGACCCAGTACTTC.